The 10 T cell receptor beta chains reported below all come from one sample, sequenced in a study of blood T cell repertoires in COVID-19. The table came from immunoSEQ multiplex PCR; TCRdb's copy has only in-frame clones and leaves some out. The sample has under 300,000 clones, about nine tenths seen once. Specimen: PBMCs or T cells enriched from blood (not recorded which). These receptors were obtained from a woman aged 60-75 years who had recovered from COVID-19.

V usage is TRBV4-2 and J usage is TRBJ2-1; 7 positions match TRBD2. V trimming: 4 bases; J trimming: 6 bases; junction bases outside the gene matches: 6. In germline, CDR1 is LGHNA, CDR2 YNFKEQ. The CDR3 loop spans 14 amino acids. The CDR3 sequence is CASSPWTSSNEQFF. In nucleotides, the CDR3 is TGTGCCAGCAGCCCCTGGACTAGTAGCAATGAGCAGTTCTTC.

The gene calls are TRBV10-3 and TRBJ2-7, with 10 bases lining up with TRBD2. The germline gives CDR1 ENHRY, CDR2 SYGVKD. The V and J ends lost 0 bases and 4 bases, in that order; junction bases with no gene match: 21. This CDR3 has 21 amino acids. The CDR3 region is CAISESSGLAEEKRFRYEQYF. CDR3 bases: TGTGCCATCAGTGAGTCGAGTGGACTAGCGGAAGAGAAGAGATTCCGGTACGAGCAGTACTTC.

The chain recombines TRBV7-9 with TRBJ1-2, with TRBD1 identical over 8 bases. The CDR3 is 16 amino acids. The trim removed 5 bases at V and 4 bases at J, leaving 12 bases unmatched. The germline CDR1 and CDR2 sequences are SEHNR and FQNEAQ (reference sequence). The CDR3 bases are TGTGCCAGCAGCGGGCAAGGGCAGGGGGCCAGCTATGGCTACACCTTC. Its protein product is CASSGQGQGASYGYTF.

The chain employs TRBV27 and TRBJ2-7; the D is unclear. This CDR3 spans 14 amino acids. Trimming removed 8 bases from V and 6 bases from J, with 20 bases in between. Germline CDR1 and CDR2: MNHEY and SMNVEV (reference sequence). CDR3 nucleotide sequence: TGTGCCAGCTCCCATGGAGCCCGTCTAGGCGAGCAGTACTTC. Amino acid sequence: CASSHGARLGEQYF.

The CDR3 sequence: CASSLSRAGGTEAFF. DNA for the CDR3: TGTGCCAGCAGCTTATCCCGGGCGGGGGGCACTGAAGCTTTCTTT. The chain uses TRBV5-5 and TRBJ1-1; a possible D gene is TRBD1 (5 bases). CDR3 length: 15 residues. Deletions cut 2 bases from V and 4 bases from J, with 15 bases between. CDR1 is SGHKS and CDR2 is YYEKEE in the germline V gene (reference sequence).

In DNA form, the CDR3 reads TGCAGTGCTAGAACGAGCAATGAGCAGTTCTTC. Translated, it gives CSARTSNEQFF. The rearrangement joins TRBV20-1 to TRBJ2-1; no clear D. Germline CDR1 and CDR2: DFQATT and SNEGSKA (reference sequence). V lost 2 bases and J lost 6, with 5 bases in between. The CDR3 spans 11 residues.

The rearrangement uses TRBV27 and TRBJ2-1, with TRBD2 matching 11 bases. The CDR3 covers 17 residues. V was pared by 5 bases and J by 0 bases, with 6 bases of the junction left unmatched. In germline, CDR1 is MNHEY, CDR2 SMNVEV (reference sequence). In DNA form, the CDR3 reads TGTGCCAGCAGTCAAGCTAGCGGGGGGAGCTCCTACAATGAGCAGTTCTTC. This sequence encodes CASSQASGGSSYNEQFF.

The chain recombines TRBV4-1 with TRBJ1-3; unclear D gene. With 1 base removed from V and 0 bases from J, the gap between germline ends came to 10 bases. CDR1 is MGHRA and CDR2 is YSYEKL in the germline V gene. CDR3 length: 16 amino acids. The DNA of the CDR3 is TGCGCCAGCAGCCAAGTTACGGGGATCTCTGGAAACACCATATATTTT. It specifies CASSQVTGISGNTIYF.

This chain uses TRBV28 with TRBJ2-2, with 7 bases fitting TRBD2. J gave up 6 bases and V 7 bases, and 8 bases lay outside the gene matches. In germline, CDR1 is MDHEN, CDR2 SYDVKM. This CDR3 is built from 14 residues. CDR3 sequence reads: CASTWGGIAGELFF. The CDR3 coding sequence is TGTGCCAGCACTTGGGGAGGGATAGCCGGGGAGCTGTTTTTT.

This rearrangement joins TRBV7-6 to TRBJ2-2; 7 positions match TRBD1. V lost 6 bases and J lost 7; bases outside the gene matches: 5. Germline CDR1 and CDR2: SGHVS and FNYEAQ. CDR3 length equals 13 residues. CDR3 DNA: TGTGCCAGCAGTTCCACAGGGGTCGGGGAGCTGTTTTTT. Translating it yields CASSSTGVGELFF.